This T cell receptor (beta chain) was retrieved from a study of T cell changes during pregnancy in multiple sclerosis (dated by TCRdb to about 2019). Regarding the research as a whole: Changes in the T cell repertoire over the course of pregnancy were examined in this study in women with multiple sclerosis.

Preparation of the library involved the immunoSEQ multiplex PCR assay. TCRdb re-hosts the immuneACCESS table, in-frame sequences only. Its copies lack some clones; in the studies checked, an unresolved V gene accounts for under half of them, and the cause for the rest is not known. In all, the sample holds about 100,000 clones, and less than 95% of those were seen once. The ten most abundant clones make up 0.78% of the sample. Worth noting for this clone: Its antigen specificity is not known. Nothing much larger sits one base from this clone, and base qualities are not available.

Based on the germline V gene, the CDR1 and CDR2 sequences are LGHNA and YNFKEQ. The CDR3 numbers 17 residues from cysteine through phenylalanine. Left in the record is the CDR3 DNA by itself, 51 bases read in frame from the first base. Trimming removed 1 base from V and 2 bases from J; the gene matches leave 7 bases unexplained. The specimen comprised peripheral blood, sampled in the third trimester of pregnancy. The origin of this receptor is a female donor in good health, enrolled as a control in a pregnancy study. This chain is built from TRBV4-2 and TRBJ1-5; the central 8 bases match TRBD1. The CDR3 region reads CASSQGAQGAGNQPQHF. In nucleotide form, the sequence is TGTGCCAGCAGCCAAGGTGCTCAGGGGGCGGGCAATCAGCCCCAGCATTTT.